This entry is about one T cell receptor beta chain. These data belong to a study of blood T cell repertoires in COVID-19. As for the study in general: Donors in the United States, Italy and Spain gave samples during acute or convalescent COVID-19. T cells, B-cell-depleted T cells, or PBMCs provided the cDNA or gDNA that served as material.

Original processing methods: How many nucleated cells were present was estimated from reference gene primer amplification. Repertoires were generated with immunoSEQ multiplex PCR, while TCRdb's copy carries only in-frame clones and drops some. V and J calls plus clone size are reproduced from that table; the DNA served to infer D and trimming. In the table there are some 90,000 clones, about 91% of which are singletons. This receptor was identified in a woman aged 80 or older with active COVID-19. Sequencing input: peripheral blood.

The CDR3, as DNA: TGTGCCAGCAGCCTAAGCGATGGCAAAGTGGCCCAGTACTTC. Its protein is CASSLSDGKVAQYF. The V gene is TRBV11-2, the J gene TRBJ2-5; D not certain. The germline V gene encodes CDR1 SGHAT and CDR2 FQNNGV. The CDR3 is made up of 14 amino acids. V lost 5 bases and J 9 bases, leaving 19 bases between the germline ends.